The clone carrying this T cell receptor (beta chain) was counted a few times. Its antigen is not identified. CDR3 length equals 16 residues. Between the trimmed V and J ends, which lost 7 bases and 0 bases, there was a span of 16 bases. Germline V gene lookup returns CDR1 KGHDR and CDR2 SFDVKD. Unique molecular identifiers had been added to the TCR beta cDNA libraries. TCRdb used MiXCR to reprocess the PCR reads, holding one entry per CDR3 protein. Here the sample spans 650,000 to 850,000 distinct CDR3 sequences, about 53% being singletons. This record belongs to a study of post-analysis software for immune sequencing data. The study's findings and limits: Five TRBV segments, including TRBV5-6, TRBV5-1 and TRBV20-1, were more frequent in patients than controls.

This TCR was recovered from a girl aged 5-17 years with multiple sclerosis. This sequence joins TRBV24-1 and TRBJ2-3; D might be TRBD2 (5 bases). Material for sequencing was blood. The CDR3, as DNA: TGTGCCACCAGGGAAGCGGAATTCTCTAGCACAGATACGCAGTATTTT. This translates into CATREAEFSSTDTQYF.